This TCR delta chain was sequenced for a study of gamma-delta T cells after stem cell transplantation. The length of the CDR3 is 19 residues. V trimming: 3 bases; J trimming: 2 bases; junction bases outside the gene matches: 14. Germline-derived CDR1 and CDR2 are GEAIGNYY and EKD. By share, this clone counts as large. Other DNA sequences in the sample encode the same CDR3. TCRdb called clones from the RT-PCR reads again using CATT. This table holds roughly 510 delta-chain clones, about 15% found once. The chain joins TRDV2 to TRDJ1; 13 bases align to TRDD3. The clonotype originates from a human donor. It is not recorded whose cells these are; they may come from a transplant donor. Sequences were obtained from gamma-delta T cells. The CDR3 sequence is CACDAGPTGGYGRTDKLIF. In nucleotides, the CDR3 is TGTGCCTGTGACGCGGGTCCTACTGGGGGATACGGGAGGACCGATAAACTCATCTTT.